One sample yielded the 7 T cell receptor beta chains listed below, sequenced in a study of immune evolution from preneoplasia to lung adenocarcinoma. The assay was immunoSEQ multiplex PCR, and TCRdb's table has in-frame clones only and misses some. The sample lists 6,000 to 8,000 clones, roughly 80% occurring once. The sample comprised FFPE adjacent normal lung tissue. The receptors stem from a person in their 70s with lung adenocarcinoma.

V gene TRBV4-1 combines with J gene TRBJ2-6; D is unclear. Between the trimmed V and J ends, which lost 4 bases and 0 bases, there was a span of 13 bases. This CDR3 region has 17 residues. The germline CDR1 and CDR2 sequences are MGHRA and YSYEKL. Written as DNA, the CDR3 is TGCGCCAGCAGCCCCGGGCCCCTACGCTCTGGGGCCAACGTCCTGACTTTC. This translates into CASSPGPLRSGANVLTF.

The V call is TRBV2, the J call TRBJ1-6; tentative D call: TRBD1 (6 bases). From germline, CDR1 is SNHLY and CDR2 FYNNEI. Trimming left V 5 bases short and J 15 bases short, with 23 bases between. CDR3 length equals 15 residues. The CDR3 bases are TGTGCCAGCAGTCCCCGGTCGGGGGGCGGGATCGTCCTCCACTTT. Protein sequence: CASSPRSGGGIVLHF.

The V call is TRBV7-9, the J call TRBJ2-1; 12 bases map to TRBD2. V lost 4 bases and J lost 0; bases outside the gene matches: 4. The CDR3 extends over 17 amino acids. Per germline, CDR1 SEHNR and CDR2 FQNEAQ (reference sequence). CDR3 sequence: CASSSGLAGHSYNEQFF. Written as DNA, the CDR3 is TGTGCCAGCAGCTCAGGACTAGCGGGGCACTCCTACAATGAGCAGTTCTTC.

The chain employs TRBV18 and TRBJ2-2, with D perhaps TRBD1 (5 bases). The CDR3 is 14 amino acids. Per germline, CDR1 KGHSH and CDR2 LQKENI. Trimming took 7 bases from V and 0 from J, leaving 9 bases between them. The CDR3 sequence is CASFQGANTGELFF. In DNA form, the CDR3 reads TGTGCCAGCTTCCAAGGGGCGAACACCGGGGAGCTGTTTTTT.

This clone was seen more than once but under ten times. The chain employs TRBV28 and TRBJ1-2; 10 nucleotides align to TRBD1. CDR1 and CDR2 (germline): MDHEN, SYDVKM. V was clipped by 4 bases and J by 2 bases; unmatched bases: 7. The CDR3 runs 16 residues. As DNA, the CDR3 is TGTGCCAGCAGTTCGACCGGGACAGGGGCCAACTATGGCTACACCTTC. This encodes CASSSTGTGANYGYTF.

The gene calls are TRBV9 and TRBJ2-7, with TRBD2 identical over 13 bases. Germline V lookup: CDR1 SGDLS, CDR2 YYNGEE. This CDR3 has 16 residues. V was clipped by 4 bases and J by 4 bases; unmatched bases: 8. CDR3 amino acids: CASSLTATSGGYEQYF. In DNA, the CDR3 is TGTGCCAGCAGCCTAACCGCGACTAGCGGGGGGTACGAGCAGTACTTC.

The CDR3 loop is CASSEDWYNEQFF. Written as DNA, the CDR3 is TGTGCCAGCAGTGAAGATTGGTACAATGAGCAGTTCTTC. The chain employs TRBV6-1 and TRBJ2-1; no clear D. The CDR3 is 13 residues long. Germline V gene sequence: CDR1 MNHNS, CDR2 SASEGT. Trimming cost V 1 base and J 4 bases, with 5 bases left between them.